This TCR beta chain comes out of a study of blood T cell repertoires in COVID-19. Across the study: Sites in the United States, Italy and Spain provided acute and convalescent COVID-19 samples.

This CDR3 has 15 amino acids. Germline V gene lookup returns CDR1 MNHEY and CDR2 SVGAGI. V was cut by 6 bases and J by 0 bases, with 13 bases left in between. In the original analysis: Quantification of nucleated cells was approximated via reference gene primer amplification. Sequencing was performed with immunoSEQ multiplex PCR; in TCRdb, only in-frame clones are kept and a portion is missing. V and J calls plus clone size are reproduced from that table; the DNA served to infer D and trimming. The sample lists about 250,000 clones; almost 90% were seen once. The receptor was isolated from a woman aged 55-70 years with COVID-19, enrolled during active disease. Specimen: peripheral blood. V is TRBV6-5 and J is TRBJ2-3; D uncertain. This CDR3 reads CASSRVEVSTDTQYF. The CDR3 region has the DNA TGTGCCAGCAGCCGCGTCGAGGTGAGCACAGATACGCAGTATTTT.